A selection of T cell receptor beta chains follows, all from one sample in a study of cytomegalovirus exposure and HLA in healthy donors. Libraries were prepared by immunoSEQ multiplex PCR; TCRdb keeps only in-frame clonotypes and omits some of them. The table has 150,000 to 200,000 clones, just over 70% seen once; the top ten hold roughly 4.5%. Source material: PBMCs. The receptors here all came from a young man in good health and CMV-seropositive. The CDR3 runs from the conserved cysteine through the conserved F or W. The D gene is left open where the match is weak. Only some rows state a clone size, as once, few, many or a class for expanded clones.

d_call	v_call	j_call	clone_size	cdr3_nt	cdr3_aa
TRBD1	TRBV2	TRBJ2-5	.	TGTGCCAGTAATGAACAGGGGAGACAAGAGACCCAGTACTTC	CASNEQGRQETQYF
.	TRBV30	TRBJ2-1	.	TGTGCCTGGAGCCCGGGACTTCGGGATGAGCAGTTCTTC	CAWSPGLRDEQFF
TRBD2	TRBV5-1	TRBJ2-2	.	TGCGCCAGCAGCCCCCAGCCGGGACTAACTAACACCGGGGAGCTGTTTTTT	CASSPQPGLTNTGELFF
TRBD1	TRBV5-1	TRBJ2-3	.	TGCGCCAGCAGTTATGCAGGGGGCGGCACAGATACGCAGTATTTT	CASSYAGGGTDTQYF
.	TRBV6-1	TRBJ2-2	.	TGTGCCAGCAGTGACATGGGGCTAGGCGGGGAGCTGTTTTTT	CASSDMGLGGELFF
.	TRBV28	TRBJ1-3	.	TGTGCCAGCAGCCCGGGGGGACTCGCTGGAAACACCATATATTTT	CASSPGGLAGNTIYF
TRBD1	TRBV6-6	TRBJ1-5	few	TGTGCCAGCAGTTATTCGACAGGGGAAGATCAGCCCCAGCATTTT	CASSYSTGEDQPQHF
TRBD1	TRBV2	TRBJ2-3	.	TGTGCCAGTCGGACAGGGGGGACAGATACGCAGTATTTT	CASRTGGTDTQYF
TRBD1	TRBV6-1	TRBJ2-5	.	TGTGCCAGCAGTGACCCCGACAGGGTCGGAAGGTGGACCCAGTACTTC	CASSDPDRVGRWTQYF
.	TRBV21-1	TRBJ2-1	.	TGTGCCAGCACTAGCGGGCCCAACAATGAGGAGTTCTTC	CASTSGPNNEEFF
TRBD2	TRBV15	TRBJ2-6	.	TGTGCCACCAGCTCCAGACTAGCGGGGGGCTCTGGGGCCAACGTCCTGACTTTC	CATSSRLAGGSGANVLTF
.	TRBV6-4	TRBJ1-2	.	TGTGCCAGCAGTATCGGAGAGACAGGATCTAACTATGGCTACACCTTC	CASSIGETGSNYGYTF
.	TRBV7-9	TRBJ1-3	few	TGTGCCAGCAGCTTAGGGACAGCTCCAAACTCTGGAAACACCATATATTTT	CASSLGTAPNSGNTIYF